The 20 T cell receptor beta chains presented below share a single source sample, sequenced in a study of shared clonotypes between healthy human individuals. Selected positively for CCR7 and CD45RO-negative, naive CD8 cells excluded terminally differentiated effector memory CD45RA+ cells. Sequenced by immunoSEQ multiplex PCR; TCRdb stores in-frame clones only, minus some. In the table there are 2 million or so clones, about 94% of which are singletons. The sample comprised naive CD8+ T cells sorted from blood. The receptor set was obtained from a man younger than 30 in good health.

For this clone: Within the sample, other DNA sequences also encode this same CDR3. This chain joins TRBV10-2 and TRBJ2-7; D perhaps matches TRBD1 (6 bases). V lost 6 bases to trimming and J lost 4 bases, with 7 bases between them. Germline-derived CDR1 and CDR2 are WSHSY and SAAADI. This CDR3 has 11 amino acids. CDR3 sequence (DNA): TGCGCCAGCAGACAGGGTTACGAGCAGTACTTC. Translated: CASRQGYEQYF.

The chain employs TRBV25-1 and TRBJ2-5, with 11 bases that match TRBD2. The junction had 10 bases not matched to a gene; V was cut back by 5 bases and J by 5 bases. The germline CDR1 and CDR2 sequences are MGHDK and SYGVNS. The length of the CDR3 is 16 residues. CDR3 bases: TGTGCCAGCAGTCCCGATCCTAGCGGGAGGAGGGAGACCCAGTACTTC. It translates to CASSPDPSGRRETQYF.

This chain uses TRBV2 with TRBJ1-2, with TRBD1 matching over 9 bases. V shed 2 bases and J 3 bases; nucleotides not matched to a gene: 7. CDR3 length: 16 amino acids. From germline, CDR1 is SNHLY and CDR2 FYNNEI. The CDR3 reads CASSERADRGDYGYTF. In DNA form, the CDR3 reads TGTGCCAGCAGTGAACGCGCCGACAGGGGGGACTATGGCTACACCTTC.

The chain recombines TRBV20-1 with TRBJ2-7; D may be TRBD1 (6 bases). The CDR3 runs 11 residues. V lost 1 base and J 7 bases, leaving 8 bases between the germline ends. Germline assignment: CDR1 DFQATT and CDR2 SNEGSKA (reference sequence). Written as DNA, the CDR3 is TGCAGTGCTAGAGTGGGGGCGGAGCAGTACTTC. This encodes CSARVGAEQYF.

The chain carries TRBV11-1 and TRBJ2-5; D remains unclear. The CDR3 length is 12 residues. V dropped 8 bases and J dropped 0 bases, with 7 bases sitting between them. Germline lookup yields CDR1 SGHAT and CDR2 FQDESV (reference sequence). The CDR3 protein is CASSLYQETQYF. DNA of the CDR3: TGTGCCAGCTCCTTATACCAAGAGACCCAGTACTTC.

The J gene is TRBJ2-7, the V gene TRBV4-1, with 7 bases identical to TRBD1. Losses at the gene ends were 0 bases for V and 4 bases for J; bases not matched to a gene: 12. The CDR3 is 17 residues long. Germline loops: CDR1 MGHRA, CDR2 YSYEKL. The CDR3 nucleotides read TGCGCCAGCAGCCAAGATTATGGGGACAGCTTTTCGTACGAGCAGTACTTC. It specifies CASSQDYGDSFSYEQYF.

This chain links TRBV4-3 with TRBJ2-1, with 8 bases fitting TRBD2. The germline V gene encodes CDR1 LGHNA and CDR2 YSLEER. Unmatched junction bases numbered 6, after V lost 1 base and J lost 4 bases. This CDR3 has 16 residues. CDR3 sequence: CASSQAGLGIYNEQFF. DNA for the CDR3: TGCGCCAGCAGCCAAGCGGGACTAGGTATTTACAATGAGCAGTTCTTC.

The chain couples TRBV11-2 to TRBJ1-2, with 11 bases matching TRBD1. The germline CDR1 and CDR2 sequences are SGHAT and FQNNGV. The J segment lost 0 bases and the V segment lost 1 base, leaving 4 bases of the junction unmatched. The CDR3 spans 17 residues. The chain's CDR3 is CASSLGTGGYTNYGYTF. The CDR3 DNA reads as TGTGCCAGCAGCTTAGGGACAGGGGGCTATACTAACTATGGCTACACCTTC.

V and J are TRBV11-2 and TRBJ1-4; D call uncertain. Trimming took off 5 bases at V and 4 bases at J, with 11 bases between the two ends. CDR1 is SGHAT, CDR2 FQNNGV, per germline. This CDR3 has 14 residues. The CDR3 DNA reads TGTGCCAGCAGCCCCGCGTGGGTTAATGAAAAACTGTTTTTT. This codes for CASSPAWVNEKLFF.

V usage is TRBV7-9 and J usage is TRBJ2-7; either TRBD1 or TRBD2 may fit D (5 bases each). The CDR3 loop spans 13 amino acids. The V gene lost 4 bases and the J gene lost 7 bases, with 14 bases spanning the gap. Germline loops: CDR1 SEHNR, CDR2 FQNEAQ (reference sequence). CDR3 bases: TGTGCCAGCAGCTCTCTCCGGGACGGAGAGCAGTACTTC. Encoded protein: CASSSLRDGEQYF.

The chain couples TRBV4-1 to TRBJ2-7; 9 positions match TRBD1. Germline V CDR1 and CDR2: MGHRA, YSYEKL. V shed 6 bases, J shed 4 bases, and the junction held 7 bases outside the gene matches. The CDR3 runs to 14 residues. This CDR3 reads CASSATGGAYEQYF. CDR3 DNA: TGCGCCAGCAGTGCAACAGGGGGCGCGTACGAGCAGTACTTC.

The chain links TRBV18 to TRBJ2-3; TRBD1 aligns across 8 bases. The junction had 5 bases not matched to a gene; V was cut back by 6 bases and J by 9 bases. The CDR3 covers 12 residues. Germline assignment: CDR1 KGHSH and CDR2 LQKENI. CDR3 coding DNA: TGTGCCAGCTCCGGACAGGGCTTGACGCAGTATTTT. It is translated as CASSGQGLTQYF.

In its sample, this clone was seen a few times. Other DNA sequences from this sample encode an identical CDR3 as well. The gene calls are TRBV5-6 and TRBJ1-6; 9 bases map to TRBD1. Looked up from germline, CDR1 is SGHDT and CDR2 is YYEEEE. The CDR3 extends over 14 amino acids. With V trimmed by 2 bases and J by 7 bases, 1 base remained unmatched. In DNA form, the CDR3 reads TGTGCCAGCAGCTTCGGGACAGGGAATTCACCCCTCCACTTT. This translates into CASSFGTGNSPLHF.

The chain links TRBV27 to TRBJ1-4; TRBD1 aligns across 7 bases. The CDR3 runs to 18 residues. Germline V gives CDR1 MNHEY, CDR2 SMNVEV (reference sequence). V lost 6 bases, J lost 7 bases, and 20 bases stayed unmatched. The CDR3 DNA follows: TGTGCCAGCAGCCCAATCAGGGTACAGGGGATTCCTAGTGAAAAACTGTTTTTT. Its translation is CASSPIRVQGIPSEKLFF.

CDR3 DNA: TGTGCCAGCAGCTTAGGGCCGGGACTAGGTACCTACGAGCAGTACTTC. Protein sequence: CASSLGPGLGTYEQYF. V is TRBV7-9 and J is TRBJ2-7, with 8 positions matching TRBD2. The CDR3 sequence is 16 residues long. Germline CDR1 SEHNR, CDR2 FQNEAQ (reference sequence). The V segment lost 1 base and the J segment 2 bases; nucleotides outside the gene matches: 7.

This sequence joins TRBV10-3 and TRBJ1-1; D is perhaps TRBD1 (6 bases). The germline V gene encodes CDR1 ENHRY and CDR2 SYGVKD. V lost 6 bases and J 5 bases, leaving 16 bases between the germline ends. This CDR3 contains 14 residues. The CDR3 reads CAIRPGALLTEAFF. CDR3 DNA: TGTGCCATCAGACCAGGGGCCCTACTTACTGAAGCTTTCTTT.

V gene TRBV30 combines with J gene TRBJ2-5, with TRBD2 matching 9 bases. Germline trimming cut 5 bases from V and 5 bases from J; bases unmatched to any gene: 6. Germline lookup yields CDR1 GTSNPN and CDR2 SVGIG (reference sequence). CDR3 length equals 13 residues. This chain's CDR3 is CAWALGLAETQYF. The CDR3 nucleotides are TGTGCCTGGGCCTTAGGACTAGCGGAGACCCAGTACTTC.

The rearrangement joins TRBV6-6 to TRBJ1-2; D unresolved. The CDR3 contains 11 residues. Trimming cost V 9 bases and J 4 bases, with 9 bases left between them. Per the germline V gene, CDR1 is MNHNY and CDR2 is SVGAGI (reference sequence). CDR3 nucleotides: TGTGCCAGTACAGAGTCCTATGGCTACACCTTC. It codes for CASTESYGYTF.

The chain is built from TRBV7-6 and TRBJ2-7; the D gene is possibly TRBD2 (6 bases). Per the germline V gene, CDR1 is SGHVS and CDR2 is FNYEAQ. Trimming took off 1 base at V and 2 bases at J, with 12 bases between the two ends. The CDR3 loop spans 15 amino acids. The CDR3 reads CASSLGDGGAYEQYF. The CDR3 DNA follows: TGTGCCAGCAGCTTAGGGGACGGGGGAGCCTACGAGCAGTACTTC.

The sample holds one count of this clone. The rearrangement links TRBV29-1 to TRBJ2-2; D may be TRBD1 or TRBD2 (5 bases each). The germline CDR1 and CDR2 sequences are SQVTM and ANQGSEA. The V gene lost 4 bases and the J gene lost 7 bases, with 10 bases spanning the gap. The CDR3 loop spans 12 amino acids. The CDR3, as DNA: TGCAGCGTTGTGAGGGGTGACGGGGAGCTGTTTTTT. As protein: CSVVRGDGELFF.